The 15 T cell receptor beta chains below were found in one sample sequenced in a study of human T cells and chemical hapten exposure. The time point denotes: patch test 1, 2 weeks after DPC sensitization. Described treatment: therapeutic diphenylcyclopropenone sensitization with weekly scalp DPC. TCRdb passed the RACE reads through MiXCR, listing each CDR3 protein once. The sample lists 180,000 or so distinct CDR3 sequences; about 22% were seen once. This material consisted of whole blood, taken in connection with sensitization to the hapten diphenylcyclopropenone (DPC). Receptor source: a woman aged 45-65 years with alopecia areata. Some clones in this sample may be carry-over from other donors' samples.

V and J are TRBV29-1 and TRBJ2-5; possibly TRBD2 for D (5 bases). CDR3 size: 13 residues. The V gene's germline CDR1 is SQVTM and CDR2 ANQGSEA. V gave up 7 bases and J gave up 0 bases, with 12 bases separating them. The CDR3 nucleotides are TGCAGCGCAGGCGGTAGCGACCAAGAGACCCAGTACTTC. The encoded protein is CSAGGSDQETQYF.

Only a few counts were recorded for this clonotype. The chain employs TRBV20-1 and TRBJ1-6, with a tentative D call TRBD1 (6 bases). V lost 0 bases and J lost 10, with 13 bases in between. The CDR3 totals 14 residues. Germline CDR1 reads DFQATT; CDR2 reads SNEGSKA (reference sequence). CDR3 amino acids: CSARDTGLGSPLHF. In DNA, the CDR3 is TGCAGTGCTAGAGATACAGGGTTGGGGTCACCCCTCCACTTT.

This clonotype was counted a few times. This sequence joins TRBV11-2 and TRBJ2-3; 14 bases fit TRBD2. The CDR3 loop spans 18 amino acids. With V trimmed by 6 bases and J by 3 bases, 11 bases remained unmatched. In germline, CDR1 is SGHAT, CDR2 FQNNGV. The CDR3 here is CASRAPGLAGDGTDTQYF. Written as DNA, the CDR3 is TGTGCCAGCAGGGCCCCGGGACTAGCGGGAGATGGGACAGATACGCAGTATTTT.

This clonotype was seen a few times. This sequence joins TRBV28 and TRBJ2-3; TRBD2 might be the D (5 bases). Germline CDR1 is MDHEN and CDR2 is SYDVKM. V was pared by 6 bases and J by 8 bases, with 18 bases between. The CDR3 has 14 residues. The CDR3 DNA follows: TGTGCCAGCAGCTCCCCTCCGACTGCGGGTACGCAGTATTTT. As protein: CASSSPPTAGTQYF.

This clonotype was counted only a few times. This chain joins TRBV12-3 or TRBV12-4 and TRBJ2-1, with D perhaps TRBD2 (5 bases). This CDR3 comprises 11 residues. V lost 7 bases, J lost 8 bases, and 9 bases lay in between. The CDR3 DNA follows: TGTGCCAGCAACGGGGTTGATGAGCAGTTCTTC. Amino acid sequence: CASNGVDEQFF.

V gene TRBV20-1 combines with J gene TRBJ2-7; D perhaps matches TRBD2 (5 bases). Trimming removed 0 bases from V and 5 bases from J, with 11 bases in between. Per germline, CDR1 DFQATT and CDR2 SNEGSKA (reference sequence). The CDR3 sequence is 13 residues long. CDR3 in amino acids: CSAREKAADEQYF. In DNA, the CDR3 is TGCAGTGCTAGAGAAAAAGCGGCCGACGAGCAGTACTTC.

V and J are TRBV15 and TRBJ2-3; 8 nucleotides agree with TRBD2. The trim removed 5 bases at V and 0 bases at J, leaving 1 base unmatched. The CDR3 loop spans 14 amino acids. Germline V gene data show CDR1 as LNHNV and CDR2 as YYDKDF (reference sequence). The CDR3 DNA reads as TGTGCCACCAGCCGCGGGGGGAGCACAGATACGCAGTATTTT. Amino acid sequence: CATSRGGSTDTQYF.

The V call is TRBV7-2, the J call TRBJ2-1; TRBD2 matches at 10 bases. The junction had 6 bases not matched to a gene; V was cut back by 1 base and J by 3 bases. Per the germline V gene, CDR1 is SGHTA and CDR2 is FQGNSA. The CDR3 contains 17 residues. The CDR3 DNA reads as TGTGCCAGCAGCTTAGATCTTCCTAGCGGGAGCTACAATGAGCAGTTCTTC. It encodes CASSLDLPSGSYNEQFF.

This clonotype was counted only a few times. Here the CDR3 reads CASSPRTGERGYTF. The DNA of the CDR3 is TGTGCCAGCAGCCCAAGGACAGGGGAAAGGGGCTACACCTTC. This rearrangement joins TRBV3-1 to TRBJ1-2; 9 bases align to TRBD1. The germline CDR1 and CDR2 sequences are LGHDT and YNNKEL (reference sequence). J gave up 8 bases and V 4 bases, and 8 bases lay outside the gene matches. The length of the CDR3 is 14 residues.

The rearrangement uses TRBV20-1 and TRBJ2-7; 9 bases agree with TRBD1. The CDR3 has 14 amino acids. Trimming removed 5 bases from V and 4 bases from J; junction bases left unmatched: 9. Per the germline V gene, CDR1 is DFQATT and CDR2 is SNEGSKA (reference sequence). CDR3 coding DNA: TGCAGTGCTTCACAGGGGGCGGATCCGTACGAGCAGTACTTC. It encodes CSASQGADPYEQYF.

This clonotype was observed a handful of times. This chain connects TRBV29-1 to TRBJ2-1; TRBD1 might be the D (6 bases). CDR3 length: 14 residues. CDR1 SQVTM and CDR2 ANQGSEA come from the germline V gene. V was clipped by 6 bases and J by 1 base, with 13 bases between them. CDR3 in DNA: TGCAGCGTCCGAGCAGGGGCATCCTACAATGAGCAGTTCTTC. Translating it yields CSVRAGASYNEQFF.

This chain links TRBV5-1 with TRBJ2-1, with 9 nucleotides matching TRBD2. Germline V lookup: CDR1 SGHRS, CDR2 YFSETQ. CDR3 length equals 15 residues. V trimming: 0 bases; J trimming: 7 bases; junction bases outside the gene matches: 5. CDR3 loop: CASSLAASGKNEQFF. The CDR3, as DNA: TGCGCCAGCAGCTTGGCGGCTAGCGGGAAGAATGAGCAGTTCTTC.

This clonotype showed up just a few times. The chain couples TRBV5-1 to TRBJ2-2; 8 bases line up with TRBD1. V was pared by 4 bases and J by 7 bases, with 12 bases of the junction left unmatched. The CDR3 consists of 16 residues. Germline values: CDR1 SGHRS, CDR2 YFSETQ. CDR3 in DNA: TGCGCCAGCAGCATCAGGGGGCGCGTTGATTTCGGGGAGCTGTTTTTT. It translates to CASSIRGRVDFGELFF.

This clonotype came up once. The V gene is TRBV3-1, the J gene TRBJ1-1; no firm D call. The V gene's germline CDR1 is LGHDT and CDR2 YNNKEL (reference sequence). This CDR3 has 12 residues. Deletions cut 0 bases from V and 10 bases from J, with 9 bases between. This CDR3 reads CASSQDGMSAFF. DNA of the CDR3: TGTGCCAGCAGCCAAGACGGGATGTCAGCTTTCTTT.

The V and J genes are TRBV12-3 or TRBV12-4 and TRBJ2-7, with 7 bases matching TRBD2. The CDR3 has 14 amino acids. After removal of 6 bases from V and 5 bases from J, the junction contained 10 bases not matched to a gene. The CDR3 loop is CASSREGLIHEQYF. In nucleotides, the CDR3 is TGTGCCAGCAGCAGGGAGGGCCTAATCCACGAGCAGTACTTC.